The rows below give T cell receptor beta chains drawn from one sample of a study of blood T cells in healthy people across ages. TCRdb passed the 5' RACE reads through MiXCR, listing each CDR3 protein once. The repertoire holds over a million distinct CDR3 sequences, with roughly 45% as singletons. The material sequenced was blood. Receptors originate from a woman aged 18-29 years in good health. Each CDR3 is given with its conserved first and last residue. Fields, in order: clone size, J gene, V gene, D gene, CDR3 protein, CDR3 DNA. The D gene is left open where the match is weak. Rows may omit the clone size; those that give it use once, few, many or a size class.

size: many
J: TRBJ2-7
V: TRBV29-1
D: -
CDR3: CSVLAKSGEQYF
DNA: TGCAGCGTTCTGGCCAAGTCGGGGGAGCAGTACTTC

size: many
J: TRBJ2-6
V: TRBV5-1
D: -
CDR3: CASSLGSGANVLTF
DNA: TGTGCCAGCAGCTTGGGCTCTGGGGCCAACGTCCTGACTTTC

size: -
J: TRBJ1-2
V: TRBV4-1
D: TRBD1
CDR3: CASSQVADRVNGYTF
DNA: TGCGCCAGCAGCCAAGTTGCCGACAGGGTGAATGGCTACACCTTC

size: -
J: TRBJ2-1
V: TRBV25-1
D: -
CDR3: CASSIQNDEQFF
DNA: TGTGCCAGCAGCATCCAAAACGATGAGCAGTTCTTC

size: few
J: TRBJ2-1
V: TRBV6-1
D: -
CDR3: CASRDPQNRSKFF
DNA: TGTGCCAGCAGGGACCCCCAGAATCGGTCGAAGTTCTTC

size: many
J: TRBJ2-1
V: TRBV29-1
D: TRBD1
CDR3: CSVEDRGSSNEQFF
DNA: TGCAGCGTTGAAGACAGGGGGTCTTCAAATGAGCAGTTCTTC

size: few
J: TRBJ2-1
V: TRBV15
D: -
CDR3: CATSRVTNEQFF
DNA: TGTGCCACCAGCAGAGTAACCAATGAGCAGTTCTTC

size: -
J: TRBJ2-7
V: TRBV6-5
D: -
CDR3: CASKRLQDLEQYF
DNA: TGTGCCAGCAAGAGATTACAGGATCTCGAGCAGTACTTC

size: few
J: TRBJ1-4
V: TRBV15
D: TRBD1
CDR3: CATGNRGLATNEKLFF
DNA: TGTGCCACCGGCAACAGGGGACTTGCAACTAATGAAAAACTGTTTTTT

size: -
J: TRBJ2-5
V: TRBV12-3/TRBV12-4
D: -
CDR3: CASSLTAETQYF
DNA: TGTGCCAGCAGTTTAACGGCAGAGACCCAGTACTTC

size: -
J: TRBJ2-4
V: TRBV27
D: -
CDR3: CASSLGGIAKNIQYF
DNA: TGTGCCAGCAGTTTAGGGGGGATAGCCAAAAACATTCAGTACTTC

size: -
J: TRBJ1-2
V: TRBV25-1
D: -
CDR3: CVSSEYMGSPLYYGYTF
DNA: TGTGTCAGCAGTGAATATATGGGCAGCCCTCTCTACTATGGCTACACCTTC

size: few
J: TRBJ1-1
V: TRBV6-1
D: -
CDR3: CASTLGITEAFF
DNA: TGTGCCAGCACACTAGGGATCACTGAAGCTTTCTTT

size: few
J: TRBJ2-7
V: TRBV5-1
D: -
CDR3: CASSLPRDTLYEQYF
DNA: TGCGCCAGCAGCTTACCCCGGGACACACTATACGAGCAGTACTTC

size: many
J: TRBJ1-2
V: TRBV9
D: -
CDR3: CASSVSGGYGYTF
DNA: TGTGCCAGCAGCGTTAGTGGGGGTTATGGCTACACCTTC

size: many
J: TRBJ2-7
V: TRBV20-1
D: -
CDR3: CSAREELGSYEQYF
DNA: TGCAGTGCTAGAGAAGAGTTGGGCTCCTACGAGCAGTACTTC

size: -
J: TRBJ1-4
V: TRBV12-3/TRBV12-4
D: -
CDR3: CASRRQEGREKLFF
DNA: TGTGCCAGCAGACGACAGGAGGGAAGAGAAAAACTGTTTTTT

size: -
J: TRBJ2-3
V: TRBV4-1
D: -
CDR3: CASSPFGVGMWYF
DNA: TGCGCCAGCAGCCCCTTTGGGGTCGGGATGTGGTATTTT

size: -
J: TRBJ1-2
V: TRBV5-1
D: TRBD1
CDR3: CASSETGQGTQGYTF
DNA: TGCGCCAGCAGCGAAACGGGACAGGGGACGCAAGGCTACACCTTC

size: -
J: TRBJ2-1
V: TRBV7-7
D: -
CDR3: CASSLGGGDGEQFF
DNA: TGTGCTAGCAGCTTAGGCGGAGGGGATGGTGAGCAGTTCTTC

size: -
J: TRBJ2-6
V: TRBV11-2
D: -
CDR3: CASSLAGYSGANVLTF
DNA: TGTGCCAGCAGCTTGGCCGGATACTCTGGGGCCAACGTCCTGACTTTC

size: -
J: TRBJ1-4
V: TRBV6-1
D: -
CDR3: CASRVTNEKPFF
DNA: TGTGCCAGCAGGGTAACTAATGAAAAACCGTTTTTT

size: -
J: TRBJ2-4
V: TRBV4-1
D: -
CDR3: CASSQATGSSKNIQYF
DNA: TGCGCCAGCAGCCAAGCAACAGGGAGTTCCAAAAACATTCAGTACTTC

size: -
J: TRBJ2-5
V: TRBV29-1
D: -
CDR3: CSVVGTRRQETQYF
DNA: TGCAGCGTCGTCGGCACTAGGAGGCAAGAGACCCAGTACTTC

size: few
J: TRBJ1-2
V: TRBV27
D: TRBD1
CDR3: CASTAQQGRQGYTF
DNA: TGTGCCAGCACCGCTCAACAGGGGCGCCAGGGCTACACCTTC

size: -
J: TRBJ1-4
V: TRBV4-1
D: -
CDR3: CASSQDPPDSNEKLFF
DNA: TGCGCCAGCAGCCAAGATCCGCCGGACAGTAATGAAAAACTGTTTTTT

size: few
J: TRBJ2-6
V: TRBV29-1
D: -
CDR3: CSAGLPQRANVLTF
DNA: TGCAGCGCGGGCCTCCCTCAGAGGGCCAACGTCCTGACTTTC

size: few
J: TRBJ2-5
V: TRBV7-2
D: -
CDR3: CASSLVTSPLQETQYF
DNA: TGTGCCAGCAGCTTAGTGACCAGCCCCCTCCAAGAGACCCAGTACTTC

size: few
J: TRBJ2-7
V: TRBV5-1
D: -
CDR3: CASSPQWSGIAVHEQYF
DNA: TGCGCCAGCAGCCCCCAGTGGTCTGGGATTGCGGTCCACGAGCAGTACTTC

size: -
J: TRBJ1-5
V: TRBV5-1
D: -
CDR3: CASSLGDLNNQPQHF
DNA: TGCGCCAGCAGCTTGGGGGACCTCAACAATCAGCCCCAGCATTTT

size: few
J: TRBJ2-5
V: TRBV7-2
D: -
CDR3: CASSLDSGEETQYF
DNA: TGTGCCAGCAGCTTAGACTCTGGGGAAGAGACCCAGTACTTC

size: -
J: TRBJ2-7
V: TRBV20-1
D: TRBD2
CDR3: CSAPNLAGDYNEQYF
DNA: TGCAGTGCCCCAAACCTAGCGGGGGATTACAATGAGCAGTACTTC

size: few
J: TRBJ2-1
V: TRBV5-1
D: -
CDR3: CASSPSGINEQFF
DNA: TGCGCCAGCAGCCCCTCAGGGATTAATGAGCAGTTCTTC

size: many
J: TRBJ1-1
V: TRBV28
D: TRBD1
CDR3: CASSRQGGSTEAFF
DNA: TGTGCCAGCAGCCGACAGGGGGGGAGCACTGAAGCTTTCTTT

size: few
J: TRBJ2-5
V: TRBV20-1
D: TRBD2
CDR3: CSGKPLGLAGKETQYF
DNA: TGCAGTGGCAAACCTCTAGGACTAGCGGGGAAAGAGACCCAGTACTTC

size: -
J: TRBJ1-1
V: TRBV28
D: -
CDR3: CASSLTDRLGPDTEAFF
DNA: TGTGCCAGCAGTTTAACGGATCGTCTGGGACCTGACACTGAAGCTTTCTTT

size: -
J: TRBJ2-5
V: TRBV7-2
D: -
CDR3: CASRHRYQETQYF
DNA: TGTGCCAGCAGACACAGGTACCAAGAGACCCAGTACTTC

size: -
J: TRBJ1-1
V: TRBV7-9
D: TRBD1
CDR3: CASSSSPGQRGNTEAFF
DNA: TGTGCCAGCAGCTCTTCCCCGGGACAGAGAGGGAACACTGAAGCTTTCTTT

size: -
J: TRBJ2-5
V: TRBV12-3/TRBV12-4
D: TRBD2
CDR3: CASTAGTSGRRRQYF
DNA: TGTGCCAGCACTGCCGGGACTAGCGGGAGGCGGAGGCAGTACTTC

size: -
J: TRBJ2-1
V: TRBV29-1
D: -
CDR3: CSAATGGGSGEQFF
DNA: TGCAGCGCTGCCACCGGGGGCGGGTCAGGTGAGCAGTTCTTC

size: -
J: TRBJ1-2
V: TRBV7-2
D: -
CDR3: CASSGPTRGGIYYGYTF
DNA: TGTGCCAGCAGCGGGCCCACACGGGGAGGCATATACTATGGCTACACCTTC

size: few
J: TRBJ2-7
V: TRBV20-1
D: -
CDR3: CSARGGTASFYEQYF
DNA: TGCAGTGCTAGGGGCGGGACAGCGTCTTTCTACGAGCAGTACTTC

size: -
J: TRBJ2-5
V: TRBV4-2
D: -
CDR3: CASNQEDRGGETQYF
DNA: TGTGCCAGCAACCAAGAAGACAGGGGAGGGGAGACCCAGTACTTC

size: once
J: TRBJ2-5
V: TRBV5-1
D: TRBD2
CDR3: CASSWVTSGGYEQYF
DNA: TGCGCCAGCAGCTGGGTAACTAGCGGGGGGTATGAGCAGTACTTC

size: -
J: TRBJ2-3
V: TRBV30
D: TRBD2
CDR3: CAWSLAGGYKDTQYF
DNA: TGTGCCTGGAGCCTAGCGGGGGGGTATAAAGATACGCAGTATTTT

size: -
J: TRBJ2-5
V: TRBV6-6
D: -
CDR3: CASSYSYRGETQYF
DNA: TGTGCCAGCAGTTACTCGTATCGGGGAGAGACCCAGTACTTC

size: -
J: TRBJ2-1
V: TRBV10-3
D: -
CDR3: CAISESGGAYNERFF
DNA: TGTGCCATCAGTGAGTCGGGCGGAGCTTACAATGAGCGGTTCTTC

size: -
J: TRBJ2-5
V: TRBV28
D: TRBD2
CDR3: CASSPMRAGKHEQYF
DNA: TGTGCCAGCAGTCCGATGAGAGCGGGAAAACATGAGCAGTACTTC

size: -
J: TRBJ2-3
V: TRBV7-9
D: TRBD2
CDR3: CASSLGGLAGGGDTQYF
DNA: TGTGCCAGCAGTTTAGGGGGACTAGCGGGAGGAGGAGATACGCAGTATTTT

size: -
J: TRBJ1-2
V: TRBV5-1
D: -
CDR3: CATQGQTGYTF
DNA: TGCGCCACCCAGGGGCAGACTGGCTACACCTTC

size: -
J: TRBJ2-2
V: TRBV5-1
D: -
CDR3: CASSRVDTGELFF
DNA: TGCGCCAGCAGCCGCGTGGACACCGGGGAGCTGTTTTTT

size: -
J: TRBJ2-2
V: TRBV6-2/TRBV6-3
D: -
CDR3: CASTRWTATGELFF
DNA: TGTGCCAGCACGAGGTGGACGGCCACCGGGGAGCTGTTTTTT

size: -
J: TRBJ1-2
V: TRBV28
D: -
CDR3: CARSGWGIYGYTF
DNA: TGTGCCAGAAGTGGGTGGGGGATCTATGGCTACACCTTC